Here is one TCR beta chain with its context. The antigen is not known. The data are from a study of cytomegalovirus exposure and HLA in healthy donors. Overall study findings and caveats: The authors later linked a missense DCLRE1C variant to TCR beta V- and J-gene trimming. There were reportedly fewer N-insertions in an Asian-associated ancestry cluster than the roughly 670-donor mean, in a later analysis.

13 Jbeta primers and 60 Vbeta primers were used for the PCR. Using immunoSEQ multiplex PCR, the repertoire was profiled, and TCRdb retains in-frame clones only, with some absent. The data hold approximately 32,000 clones, with approximately 76% observed a single time. CDR1 and CDR2 (germline): SGHVS, FQNEAQ. This CDR3 is built from 14 residues. With V trimmed by 7 bases and J by 2 bases, 7 bases remained unmatched. This sequence originates from a woman younger than 45 in good health and CMV-seropositive. This chain joins TRBV7-8 and TRBJ2-5; 7 nucleotides line up with TRBD1. The sequenced material came from PBMCs. CDR3 in DNA: TGTGCCAGCACCTTGGACAGGCAACAAGAGACCCAGTACTTC. Its protein is CASTLDRQQETQYF.